Listed here is a single T cell receptor (beta chain). The record originates from a study of T-cell reconstitution after alpha-beta-depleted transplantation in children. Preparation of the TCRbeta library used unique molecular identifiers. TCRdb passed the PCR reads through MiXCR, listing each CDR3 protein once. Of just under 550,000 distinct CDR3 sequences in the sample, around 17% were seen once. This sample comprised PBMCs from the stem cell graft donor, obtained from the stem cell graft. This clonotype was obtained from a human donor who donated a stem cell graft to a child with acute lymphoblastic leukemia.

For the CDR3, the DNA is TGTGCCAGCAGACGGCCGGGACCGCAGAAGGGTGACTATGGCTACACCTTC. This encodes CASRRPGPQKGDYGYTF. V gene TRBV6-1 combines with J gene TRBJ1-2; D might be TRBD1 (5 bases). The CDR3 runs 17 residues. V lost 6 bases to trimming and J lost 3 bases, with 23 bases between them. Looked up from germline, CDR1 is MNHNS and CDR2 is SASEGT.